This T cell receptor (beta chain) was identified in a study of radiation and T cells in renal cell carcinoma (TCRdb year 2020). At the level of the whole study: TCR beta sequencing covered 53 samples in total, comprising around 25 tumors and about 27 peripheral blood samples. The final blood draw was performed at 4 weeks after radiation, at the same time as nephrectomy. A total of about 4 million unique CDR3 nucleotide sequences, encoding roughly 2.7 million unique CDR3 amino acid sequences, were found across all 53 samples.

The immunoSEQ kit was used, according to the manufacturer's recommendations, to generate TCR beta libraries from genomic DNA. Library preparation used a first multiplex PCR with proprietary primers, then a second PCR adding unique barcodes, with bead cleanups after each round. A kit-provided positive control reaction and a negative control reaction were included in every sample batch. The final libraries were assessed on an Agilent 4200 TapeStation D1000 ScreenTape, pooled by volume, and quantified by qPCR. Sequencing was performed on an Illumina NextSeq500 using a MidOutput 150-cycle cartridge, with 156 Read1 cycles, 15 Index1 cycles, and the kit custom primers. The pooled library was loaded at roughly 1 pM with a roughly 20% PhiX control spike-in. The study's own analysis went as follows. The vendor-processed data were analyzed in R, and a clonotype was defined as all T cells that share the same CDR3 nucleotide sequence. For clone abundance analyses, frequencies were normalized to the 10,000 most abundant clones in each sample. Public T cell clones, averaging fewer than five per sample, were removed before analysis. Tumor-enriched clonotypes and baseline blood-enriched clonotypes were defined as those with an abundance difference of at least 32-fold between compartments. A beta-binomial differential abundance model was used to identify clonotypes that were expanded or contracted between blood time points. Tumor-blood repertoire similarity was measured with the Baroni-Urbani and Buser coefficient, and groups were compared using two-tailed Wilcoxon tests in R. The source is immuneACCESS, and TCRdb retained only in-frame sequences with V and J called. Part of the clones is not carried over; for the studies checked, unresolved V genes explain less than half of this, and the remainder is unexplained. D and trimming were read from the DNA, whereas the V and J calls and clone size are those reported in that table. The table for this sample lists more than 120,000 clones; 65% to 90% of them were counted only once. The ten largest clones capture over 15% of the sample.

The CDR3 covers 14 residues, taking in both the cysteine and the phenylalanine. Solely the CDR3 DNA is kept, with 42 bases framed from the first base. Trimming removed 4 bases from V and 4 bases from J; the gene matches leave 0 bases unexplained. According to the germline V gene, CDR1 reads LGHNA and CDR2 reads YSLEER. Turning to this clone: Its recognized antigen is unknown. No much larger clone is present one base from it, and per-base qualities are unavailable.

Here is what the overall study found, with its caveats: With a single-armed trial design, the study had no way to address how radiation dose or scheduling affects the TCR repertoire. No pretreatment tumor biopsies were available, so the baseline intratumoral presence of clonotypes could not be determined. Top tumor clonotypes rose in blood from baseline to 2 weeks post-radiation, then contracted by 4 weeks, suggesting transient expansion of tumor-resident clones. Changes in the blood repertoire were not tracked past 4 weeks after treatment.

The time point label, as the study defines it: blood 4 weeks post-SBRT, at nephrectomy. The treatment or condition label, read with the paper, signifies: 15 Gy SBRT to primary tumor, nephrectomy 4 weeks later. The samples were obtained from a clinical trial, where primary renal cell carcinomas were treated with 15 Gy stereotactic body radiation therapy and then removed by nephrectomy 4 weeks afterward. To follow tumor-enriched clonotypes, serial peripheral blood was collected from radiation-treated patients at baseline and at 2 weeks and 4 weeks after SBRT. Renal cell carcinoma with clear cell pathology was present in all patients. Genomic DNA for TCR sequencing was prepared using the QIAamp DNA Blood Mini Kit (Qiagen). The analyses included only samples that passed all quality control checks.

Material: blood, obtained from a patient whose treatment included radiotherapy and nephrectomy. This sequence was found in a woman aged 50 to 60 with renal cell carcinoma. Rearrangement joined TRBV4-3 to TRBJ1-5; TRBD1 aligns with 11 central bases. The CDR3 protein is CASSRDRGNQPQHF. In nucleotides, the sequence is TGCGCCAGCAGCCGGGACAGGGGGAATCAGCCCCAGCATTTT.